These 26 T cell receptor beta chains were sequenced from one sample in a study of post-analysis software for immune sequencing data. General observations from the study: The five TRBV segments detected at higher frequency in patients than in controls included TRBV5-6, TRBV5-1 and TRBV20-1.

Presence of unique molecular identifiers characterized the TCR beta cDNA libraries. TCRdb reanalysed the PCR reads using MiXCR and keeps one entry per CDR3 protein. The repertoire holds 650,000 to 850,000 distinct CDR3 sequences, with roughly 50% as singletons. These receptors have no identified antigens. The sequencing sample was made of blood. The receptors stem from a girl aged 10 to 17 with multiple sclerosis.

The chain links TRBV20-1 to TRBJ2-3; the D gene could be TRBD1 or TRBD2 (6 bases each). Germline CDR1 reads DFQATT; CDR2 reads SNEGSKA (reference sequence). The CDR3 runs 13 residues. With 2 bases removed from V and 2 bases from J, the gap between germline ends came to 8 bases. This CDR3 is CSARPGATDTQYF. CDR3 sequence (DNA): TGCAGTGCTAGACCGGGGGCCACAGATACGCAGTATTTT.

V and J are TRBV27 and TRBJ2-1; the match to TRBD2 covers 10 bases. CDR1 MNHEY and CDR2 SMNVEV come from the germline V gene (reference sequence). V shed 2 bases and J 7 bases; nucleotides not matched to a gene: 2. The CDR3 is made up of 14 amino acids. The CDR3 DNA reads TGTGCCAGCAGTTTACCTAGCGGGGGTAATGAGCAGTTCTTC. Translating gives CASSLPSGGNEQFF.

The chain joins TRBV6-1 to TRBJ2-1, with D possibly TRBD2 on 5 matching bases. Trimming removed 1 base from V and 5 bases from J, with 21 bases in between. The CDR3 runs to 18 residues. The germline CDR1 and CDR2 sequences are MNHNS and SASEGT. CDR3 residues: CASSEELQDFYSNNEQFF. The CDR3 DNA sequence: TGTGCCAGCAGTGAAGAACTTCAGGACTTTTACTCTAACAATGAGCAGTTCTTC.

This clonotype was observed a handful of times. The chain combines TRBV7-6 with TRBJ1-2, with TRBD1 identical over 9 bases. V trimming: 5 bases; J trimming: 8 bases; junction bases outside the gene matches: 6. The CDR3 has 13 amino acids. The germline gives CDR1 SGHVS, CDR2 FNYEAQ. CDR3 DNA sequence: TGTGCCAGCAGCATGGGACAGGGAGGGGGCTACACCTTC. It is translated as CASSMGQGGGYTF. Drawing the rest from reference TRBV7-6 and TRBJ1-2, the complete variable domain is GAGVSQSPRYKVTKRGQDVALRCDPISGHVSLYWYRQALGQGPEFLTYFNYEAQQDKSGLPNDRFSAERPEGSISTLTIQRTEQRDSAMYRCASSMGQGGGYTFGSGTRLTVV.

This sequence joins TRBV5-1 and TRBJ2-1, with TRBD2 matching 8 bases. The CDR3 runs to 14 residues. The V gene's germline CDR1 is SGHRS and CDR2 YFSETQ. V trimming: 3 bases; J trimming: 5 bases; junction bases outside the gene matches: 4. The CDR3 is CASSSGGPNNEQFF. The CDR3 DNA is TGCGCCAGCAGCTCGGGGGGGCCCAACAATGAGCAGTTCTTC. Full variable domain (outside the CDR3, taken from reference TRBV5-1 and TRBJ2-1): KAGVTQTPRYLIKTRGQQVTLSCSPISGHRSVSWYQQTPGQGLQFLFEYFSETQRNKGNFPGRFSGRQFSNSRSEMNVSTLELGDSALYLCASSSGGPNNEQFFGPGTRLTVL.

The chain couples TRBV7-2 to TRBJ2-1, with 14 positions matching TRBD2. The V gene end was trimmed by 10 bases and the J gene end by 4 bases; junction bases not matched to a gene: 9. This CDR3 region has 16 residues. Germline CDR1 and CDR2: SGHTA and FQGNSA. CDR3 in amino acids: CATRETSGGVYNEQFF. As DNA, the CDR3 is TGTGCCACGCGGGAGACTAGCGGGGGGGTGTACAATGAGCAGTTCTTC.

The chain combines TRBV7-6 with TRBJ2-7; D is unresolved. The V end lost 5 bases, the J end lost 0 bases, and 11 bases lay between the germline ends. The CDR3 consists of 14 residues. Germline CDR1 is SGHVS and CDR2 is FNYEAQ. CDR3 DNA sequence: TGTGCCAGCAGCATTCGGGCAAGCTCCTACGAGCAGTACTTC. It yields the protein CASSIRASSYEQYF.

V and J are TRBV11-2 and TRBJ2-1; D may be TRBD1 (6 bases). Trimming cost V 7 bases and J 4 bases, with 11 bases left between them. Germline CDR1 and CDR2: SGHAT and FQNNGV. The CDR3 has 13 amino acids. Here the CDR3 reads CASTDSLYNEQFF. The DNA of the CDR3 is TGTGCCAGCACGGACAGTTTATACAATGAGCAGTTCTTC.

J is TRBJ2-4 and V is TRBV2, with unresolved D. The germline gives CDR1 SNHLY, CDR2 FYNNEI. The CDR3 runs 13 residues. V shed 4 bases and J shed 13 bases, with 17 bases lying between them. The CDR3 protein is CASSALGPHGQYF. The CDR3 bases are TGTGCCAGCAGTGCCTTAGGCCCCCACGGGCAGTACTTC.

This chain links TRBV7-9 with TRBJ1-4, with D possibly matching TRBD1 (6 bases). This CDR3 comprises 15 residues. Germline CDR1 and CDR2: SEHNR and FQNEAQ (reference sequence). Trimming stripped 5 bases from V and 8 bases from J, with 18 bases between. The CDR3: CASSRSRGGGEKLFF. CDR3 in DNA: TGTGCCAGCAGCCGGAGCAGGGGAGGCGGCGAAAAACTGTTTTTT.

The genes are TRBV10-3 and TRBJ1-1, with 12 nucleotides matching TRBD1. CDR1 is ENHRY and CDR2 is SYGVKD in the germline V gene. V shed 7 bases, J shed 11 bases, and the junction held 11 bases outside the gene matches. This CDR3 is built from 14 residues. The CDR3 bases are TGTGCCATCACTATCACCGGGACAGGGGGCATGGCTTTCTTT. This sequence encodes CAITITGTGGMAFF.

This chain joins TRBV11-2 and TRBJ1-6; no clear D gene. This CDR3 has 17 residues. Germline CDR1 and CDR2: SGHAT and FQNNGV. Trimming stripped 0 bases from V and 3 bases from J, with 12 bases between. In DNA form, the CDR3 reads TGTGCCAGCAGCTTAGATCTTCTGGGGAACTATAATTCACCCCTCCACTTT. Translation: CASSLDLLGNYNSPLHF.

The chain couples TRBV29-1 to TRBJ2-5; a weak D match, TRBD2 (5 bases). The better agreement between TRBJ2-7 and the DNA end casts doubt on the J call. Germline lookup yields CDR1 SQVTM and CDR2 ANQGSEA. The CDR3 consists of 12 residues. The CDR3 bases are TGCAGCGTAGGAGAGGGCTCCTACGAGCAGTACTTC. This sequence encodes CSVGEGSYEQYF.

This clonotype was seen a handful of times. V usage is TRBV7-3 and J usage is TRBJ2-7, with TRBD1 matching over 7 bases. Per the germline V gene, CDR1 is SGHTA and CDR2 is FQGTGA. V was clipped by 3 bases and J by 2 bases; unmatched bases: 4. The CDR3 totals 14 residues. CDR3 amino acids: CASSFQGVPYEQYF. In DNA, the CDR3 is TGTGCCAGCAGCTTCCAGGGGGTCCCCTACGAGCAGTACTTC.

This clonotype turned up a few times. The rearrangement joins TRBV5-1 to TRBJ2-7; TRBD1 agrees at 8 bases. With 5 bases clipped from V and 0 bases from J, the junction kept 7 bases outside the gene matches. Germline V lookup: CDR1 SGHRS, CDR2 YFSETQ. The CDR3 is 15 amino acids. CDR3 in DNA: TGCGCCAGCAGAACTGACAGGGGTACCTCCTACGAGCAGTACTTC. This sequence encodes CASRTDRGTSYEQYF.

The V call is TRBV5-5, the J call TRBJ1-5, with D tentatively TRBD1 (6 bases). Trimming pared 0 bases from V and 4 bases from J, leaving 20 bases between. This CDR3 contains 18 residues. From germline, CDR1 is SGHKS and CDR2 YYEKEE (reference sequence). The CDR3 loop reads CASSLEDPGHTNNQPQHF. The CDR3 bases are TGTGCCAGCAGCTTGGAAGACCCGGGACACACCAATAATCAGCCCCAGCATTTT.

DNA for the CDR3: TGCAGCGCGACTAGCGGGGGGCCGAGCTCCTACGAGCAGTACTTC. Protein: CSATSGGPSSYEQYF. The chain recombines TRBV29-1 with TRBJ2-7, with 13 positions matching TRBD2. Per germline, CDR1 SQVTM and CDR2 ANQGSEA. The CDR3 has 15 residues. The V gene end was trimmed by 7 bases and the J gene end by 0 bases; junction bases not matched to a gene: 6.

V usage is TRBV7-9 and J usage is TRBJ1-4; D remains unclear. Trimming shortened V by 3 bases and J by 0 bases, and 8 bases separated the two germline ends. The CDR3 has 15 amino acids. Germline V gives CDR1 SEHNR, CDR2 FQNEAQ (reference sequence). This chain's CDR3 is CASSFPSTTNEKLFF. The CDR3 coding sequence is TGTGCCAGCAGCTTCCCCTCTACAACTAATGAAAAACTGTTTTTT.

This sequence joins TRBV7-3 and TRBJ2-2; 7 nucleotides align to TRBD2. Unmatched junction bases numbered 12, after V lost 2 bases and J lost 6 bases. Germline V gene lookup returns CDR1 SGHTA and CDR2 FQGTGA. The CDR3 consists of 17 residues. In DNA, the CDR3 is TGTGCCAGCAGCTTACGGCCGGCAGCGGGAAAGGCCGGGGAGCTGTTTTTT. Translated, it gives CASSLRPAAGKAGELFF.

The V gene is TRBV25-1, the J gene TRBJ2-4; maybe TRBD2 (5 bases). Trimming pared 1 base from V and 4 bases from J, leaving 11 bases between. CDR1 and CDR2 (germline): MGHDK, SYGVNS. This CDR3 region has 15 residues. DNA of the CDR3: TGTGCCAGCAGTGAATTTCGGGATACTAAAAACATTCAGTACTTC. It is translated as CASSEFRDTKNIQYF.

The chain uses TRBV7-9 and TRBJ2-4, with D perhaps matching TRBD2 (6 bases). The end of the DNA is better explained by TRBJ2-7, so the J call may be wrong. The CDR3 extends over 13 amino acids. Per germline, CDR1 SEHNR and CDR2 FQNEAQ (reference sequence). The CDR3 DNA sequence: TGTGCCAGCAGCTTACTGGAGGGTGGCGAGCAGTACTTC. Protein: CASSLLEGGEQYF.

This clonotype was seen more than once but under ten times. The chain is built from TRBV29-1 and TRBJ2-7; the D gene is possibly TRBD1 (6 bases). Per germline, CDR1 SQVTM and CDR2 ANQGSEA. This CDR3 has 15 amino acids. The V gene lost 4 bases and the J gene lost 2 bases, with 18 bases spanning the gap. The CDR3 spells CSVAYWTEDTYEQYF. The CDR3 DNA sequence: TGCAGCGTTGCTTACTGGACAGAAGATACCTACGAGCAGTACTTC.

The CDR3 nucleotides read TGTGCCAGCAGCCACCTAGCGGGAGATACGCAGTATTTT. Translation: CASSHLAGDTQYF. The V gene is TRBV3-1, the J gene TRBJ2-3, with TRBD2 matching 8 bases. The CDR3 loop spans 13 amino acids. Germline CDR1 LGHDT, CDR2 YNNKEL (reference sequence). The ends lost 3 bases at V and 5 bases at J; junction bases unmatched: 1.

The V gene is TRBV3-1, the J gene TRBJ2-3, with unresolved D. The CDR3 covers 17 residues. Trimming left V 8 bases short and J 0 bases short, with 21 bases between. Germline CDR1 is LGHDT and CDR2 is YNNKEL (reference sequence). The CDR3 sequence is CASQIHSTHPSTDTQYF. The CDR3, as DNA: TGTGCCAGCCAGATCCACTCCACCCACCCTAGCACAGATACGCAGTATTTT.

The rearrangement links TRBV15 to TRBJ2-5; 11 positions agree with TRBD2. The CDR3 has 17 residues. The V and J ends lost 0 bases and 2 bases, in that order; junction bases with no gene match: 5. Per germline, CDR1 LNHNV and CDR2 YYDKDF (reference sequence). The CDR3 DNA follows: TGTGCCACCAGCAGAGACTTGACTAGCGGGACGCAAGAGACCCAGTACTTC. Translating gives CATSRDLTSGTQETQYF.

The chain joins TRBV6-2 or TRBV6-3 to TRBJ2-1; 14 nucleotides agree with TRBD2. Per germline, CDR1 MNHEY and CDR2 SVGEGT. The junction had 12 bases not matched to a gene; V was cut back by 7 bases and J by 7 bases. This CDR3 spans 17 amino acids. CDR3 residues: CASKGTSGSSFQNEQFF. The CDR3 coding sequence is TGTGCCAGCAAAGGGACTAGCGGGAGTTCCTTTCAGAATGAGCAGTTCTTC.